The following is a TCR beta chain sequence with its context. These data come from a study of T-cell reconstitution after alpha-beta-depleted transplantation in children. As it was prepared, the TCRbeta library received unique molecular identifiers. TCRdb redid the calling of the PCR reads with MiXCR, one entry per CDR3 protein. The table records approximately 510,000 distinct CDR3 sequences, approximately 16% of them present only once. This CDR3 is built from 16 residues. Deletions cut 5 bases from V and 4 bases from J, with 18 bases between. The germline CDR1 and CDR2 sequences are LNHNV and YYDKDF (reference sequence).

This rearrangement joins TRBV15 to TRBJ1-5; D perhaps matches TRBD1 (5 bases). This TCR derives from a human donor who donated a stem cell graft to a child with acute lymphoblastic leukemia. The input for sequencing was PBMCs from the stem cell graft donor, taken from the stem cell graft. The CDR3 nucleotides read TGTGCCACCAGCGGGGGGGTTTTCGGTGGGAATCAGCCCCAGCATTTT. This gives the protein CATSGGVFGGNQPQHF.